The clone carrying this T cell receptor (beta chain) was seen more than once but under ten times. CDR3 length equals 15 residues. Germline loops: CDR1 SGHAT, CDR2 FQNNGV. V lost 0 bases to trimming and J lost 5 bases, with 13 bases between them. PCR was performed using 60 Vbeta and 13 Jbeta primers. Only in-frame clones appear in the TCRdb table, and some are missing; sequencing was by immunoSEQ multiplex PCR. The data show just over 95,000 clones, approximately 77% seen once. This record belongs to a study of cytomegalovirus exposure and HLA in healthy donors. The chain has TRBV11-2 and TRBJ1-2; tentatively, D is TRBD1 (6 bases). This sequence was found in a woman in her thirties or forties in good health and CMV-seronegative. The sequencing input was PBMCs. CDR3 DNA: TGTGCCAGCAGCTTAGAGGGGGACAAGGGATATGGCTACACCTTC. Residues: CASSLEGDKGYGYTF.